This T cell receptor beta chain was recovered during a study of T-cell reconstitution after alpha-beta-depleted transplantation in children. The germline gives CDR1 DFQATT, CDR2 SNEGSKA (reference sequence). The CDR3 totals 16 residues. V trimming: 5 bases; J trimming: 1 base; junction bases outside the gene matches: 10. This clonotype was counted only a few times. This sample's TCRbeta library carried unique molecular identifier barcodes. A single record per CDR3 protein comes from TCRdb applying MiXCR to the PCR reads. This table holds roughly 500,000 distinct CDR3 sequences, approximately 20% found once.

The receptor was derived from a human donor who donated a stem cell graft to a child with acute lymphoblastic leukemia. The sequencing used PBMCs from the stem cell graft donor, collected from the stem cell graft. This chain uses TRBV20-1 with TRBJ2-3; 9 nucleotides agree with TRBD2. This chain's CDR3 is CSAHPAASGGTDTQYF. Written as DNA, the CDR3 is TGCAGTGCTCACCCGGCGGCTAGCGGGGGCACAGATACGCAGTATTTT.